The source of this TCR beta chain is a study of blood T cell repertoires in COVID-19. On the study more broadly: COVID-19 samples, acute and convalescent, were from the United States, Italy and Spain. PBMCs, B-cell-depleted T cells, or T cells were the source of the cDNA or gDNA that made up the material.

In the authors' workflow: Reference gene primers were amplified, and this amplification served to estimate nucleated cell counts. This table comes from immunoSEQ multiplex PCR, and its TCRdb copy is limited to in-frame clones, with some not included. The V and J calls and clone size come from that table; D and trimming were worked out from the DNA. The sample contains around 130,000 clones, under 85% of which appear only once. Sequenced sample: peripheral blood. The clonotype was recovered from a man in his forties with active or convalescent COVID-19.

As DNA, the CDR3 is TGTGCCAGCAGTTTCCCCGCGGGACAGGGATCCGGCTATGGCTACACCTTC. It specifies CASSFPAGQGSGYGYTF. The chain is built from TRBV28 and TRBJ1-2; 9 bases map to TRBD1. This CDR3 spans 17 amino acids. Germline CDR1 reads MDHEN; CDR2 reads SYDVKM. J gave up 4 bases and V 3 bases, and 12 bases lay outside the gene matches.